This TCR beta chain is from a study of CD8 T cell repertoires and HIV-1 epitope variants. To note about this clone: Its antigen is currently unknown.

Germline lookup yields CDR1 SGDLS and CDR2 YYNGEE. The V segment lost 0 bases and the J segment 6 bases; nucleotides outside the gene matches: 7. This CDR3 region has 16 residues. Only in-frame clones appear in the TCRdb table, and some are missing; sequencing was by immunoSEQ multiplex PCR. The table shows 2,500 to 3,000 clones, with about 69% occurring only once. The sample consisted of cultured CD8+ T cells derived from PBMCs. The receptor was isolated from a male donor with HIV. The V gene is TRBV9, the J gene TRBJ1-5; the match to TRBD1 covers 9 bases. In DNA form, the CDR3 reads TGTGCCAGCAGCGTAGATTCGACAGGGGGAGGTCAGCCCCAGCATTTT. It codes for CASSVDSTGGGQPQHF.